A single sample is the source of the 22 T cell receptor beta chains below, sequenced in a study of technical replicates of blood from a few donors. Libraries were prepared by immunoSEQ multiplex PCR; TCRdb keeps only in-frame clonotypes and omits some of them. Of 70,000 to 95,000 clones detected, about 91% appear once; the ten largest clones hold approximately 0.4%. Sequenced material: T cells isolated from PBMCs. All receptors derive from a human donor in good health. Some clones in this sample may be carry-over from other donors' samples.

This rearrangement joins TRBV28 to TRBJ1-4, with 7 nucleotides matching TRBD1. The CDR3 sequence is 15 residues long. CDR1 is MDHEN and CDR2 is SYDVKM in the germline V gene. V lost 4 bases and J lost 0; bases outside the gene matches: 2. For the CDR3, the DNA is TGTGCCAGCAGTTACGGACAGGCAACTAATGAAAAACTGTTTTTT. Translated, it gives CASSYGQATNEKLFF. The full variable domain, with the rest looked up from reference TRBV28 and TRBJ1-4, is DVKVTQSSRYLVKRTGEKVFLECVQDMDHENMFWYRQDPGLGLRLIYFSYDVKMKEKGDIPEGYSVSREKKERFSLILESASTNQTSMYLCASSYGQATNEKLFFGSGTQLSVL.

The V gene is TRBV2, the J gene TRBJ1-4; D is unclear. V lost 6 bases, J lost 8 bases, and 13 bases lay in between. Germline V CDR1 and CDR2: SNHLY, FYNNEI. This CDR3 spans 13 amino acids. In DNA, the CDR3 is TGTGCCAGCAGCAGCCTGGTCGGGGAAAAACTGTTTTTT. Encoded protein: CASSSLVGEKLFF. Full variable domain (rest looked up from reference TRBV2 and TRBJ1-4): EPEVTQTPSHQVTQMGQEVILRCVPISNHLYFYWYRQILGQKVEFLVSFYNNEISEKSEIFDDQFSVERPDGSNFTLKIRSTKLEDSAMYFCASSSLVGEKLFFGSGTQLSVL.

The table lists this clone with a count of one. The V gene is TRBV10-3, the J gene TRBJ2-3, with 11 bases matching TRBD2. The CDR3 has 16 residues. Germline-derived CDR1 and CDR2 are ENHRY and SYGVKD. J lost 3 bases, V lost 0 bases, and 2 bases had no gene match. CDR3 amino acids: CAISESSSGRTDTQYF. For the CDR3, the DNA is TGTGCCATCAGTGAGTCGTCTAGCGGGAGGACAGATACGCAGTATTTT.

The V gene is TRBV11-3, the J gene TRBJ2-7, with D perhaps TRBD2 (6 bases). Germline V gives CDR1 SGHNT, CDR2 YENEEA. The length of the CDR3 is 15 residues. Trimming left V 5 bases short and J 4 bases short, with 18 bases between. In nucleotides, the CDR3 is TGTGCCAGCAGCACAGCCGAGCGGGCCTCTTACGAGCAGTACTTC. This sequence encodes CASSTAERASYEQYF. The full variable domain, rest sourced from reference TRBV11-3 and TRBJ2-7, is EAGVVQSPRYKIIEKKQPVAFWCNPISGHNTLYWYLQNLGQGPELLIRYENEEAVDDSQLPKDRFSAERLKGVDSTLKIQPAELGDSAVYLCASSTAERASYEQYFGPGTRLTVT.

J is TRBJ1-2 and V is TRBV25-1, with 7 bases fitting TRBD1. V lost 11 bases, J lost 1 base, and 10 bases stayed unmatched. This CDR3 region has 14 residues. CDR1 is MGHDK and CDR2 is SYGVNS in the germline V gene. The CDR3 DNA reads as TGTGCCGGAACTGGGACAGCCCTTAACTATGGCTACACCTTC. Protein product: CAGTGTALNYGYTF.

The chain carries TRBV6-9 and TRBJ2-1; a possible D gene is TRBD2 (5 bases). Germline lookup yields CDR1 MNHGY and CDR2 SVAAGI. The CDR3 consists of 14 residues. With 6 bases removed from V and 5 bases from J, the gap between germline ends came to 14 bases. CDR3 sequence (DNA): TGTGCCAGCAGGGGAGCGGCCCACCACAATGAGCAGTTCTTC. This encodes CASRGAAHHNEQFF.

The chain employs TRBV19 and TRBJ1-5; 7 bases agree with TRBD1. V trimming: 2 bases; J trimming: 7 bases; junction bases outside the gene matches: 5. Germline CDR1 and CDR2: LNHDA and SQIVND (reference sequence). This CDR3 has 14 residues. Here the CDR3 DNA reads TGTGCCAGTAGTATATCGACAGGGTGGCAGCCCCAGCATTTT. Encoded protein: CASSISTGWQPQHF.

V gene TRBV5-4 combines with J gene TRBJ2-7, with D possibly matching TRBD2 (5 bases). The CDR3 is 15 amino acids. Germline lookup yields CDR1 SGHNT and CDR2 YYREEE (reference sequence). Trimming removed 5 bases from V and 0 bases from J, with 15 bases in between. In DNA form, the CDR3 reads TGTGCCAGCAGGTTAAGCAGCGGAGGCTCCTACGAGCAGTACTTC. Translation gives CASRLSSGGSYEQYF.

The chain recombines TRBV29-1 with TRBJ1-4, with 9 positions matching TRBD1. The CDR3 sequence is 13 residues long. After removal of 6 bases from V and 6 bases from J, the junction contained 5 bases not matched to a gene. CDR1 SQVTM and CDR2 ANQGSEA come from the germline V gene. The CDR3 protein is CSVTGTGYEKLFF. DNA of the CDR3: TGCAGCGTGACCGGGACAGGGTATGAAAAACTGTTTTTT.

This chain connects TRBV4-1 to TRBJ2-6; possibly TRBD1 for D (6 bases). Germline V gives CDR1 MGHRA, CDR2 YSYEKL. This CDR3 spans 19 amino acids. Deletions cut 3 bases from V and 2 bases from J, with 20 bases between. For the CDR3, the DNA is TGCGCCAGCAGCCAGGGGCCGCCAGGGGAGCTTACTGGGGCCAACGTCCTGACTTTC. This encodes CASSQGPPGELTGANVLTF.

CDR3 sequence (DNA): TGTGCCATCAGTGAGTCGACTAGCGTCAATGAGCAGTTCTTC. It specifies CAISESTSVNEQFF. This chain uses TRBV10-3 with TRBJ2-1, with 8 bases lining up with TRBD2. Unmatched junction bases numbered 1, after V lost 0 bases and J lost 6 bases. This CDR3 spans 14 amino acids. Germline V gives CDR1 ENHRY, CDR2 SYGVKD.

This sequence joins TRBV6-6 and TRBJ1-1; 11 nucleotides agree with TRBD1. The CDR3 is made up of 14 amino acids. Germline CDR1 reads MNHNY; CDR2 reads SVGAGI (reference sequence). V lost 7 bases to trimming and J lost 8 bases; unmatched junction nucleotides: 9. This CDR3 reads CASTSRTGGREAFF. As DNA, the CDR3 is TGTGCCAGCACTTCTAGGACAGGGGGCAGGGAAGCTTTCTTT.

There are a few counts of this clone. The chain joins TRBV11-3 to TRBJ2-7; TRBD2 matches at 7 bases. CDR3 length equals 15 residues. Looked up from germline, CDR1 is SGHNT and CDR2 is YENEEA. V lost 1 base and J lost 0; bases outside the gene matches: 3. The CDR3 here is CASSLGGGSSYEQYF. As DNA, the CDR3 is TGTGCCAGCAGCTTAGGAGGCGGGAGCTCCTACGAGCAGTACTTC.

The V call is TRBV19, the J call TRBJ2-3; 8 bases are shared with TRBD2. Germline CDR1 reads LNHDA; CDR2 reads SQIVND (reference sequence). The CDR3 has 15 residues. The V segment lost 6 bases and the J segment 2 bases; nucleotides outside the gene matches: 7. Here the CDR3 reads CASSQTSGDTDTQYF. The CDR3 coding sequence is TGTGCCAGTAGCCAAACTAGCGGCGACACAGATACGCAGTATTTT.

V and J are TRBV11-2 and TRBJ1-2; 7 bases are a match to TRBD1. The V segment lost 0 bases and the J segment 8 bases; nucleotides outside the gene matches: 9. The CDR3 has 15 amino acids. Germline CDR1 and CDR2: SGHAT and FQNNGV. The CDR3 nucleotides read TGTGCCAGCAGCTTAGATGTCAGGGGGGCCTGGGGCTACACCTTC. The encoded protein is CASSLDVRGAWGYTF. The full variable domain, rest sourced from reference TRBV11-2 and TRBJ1-2, is EAGVAQSPRYKIIEKRQSVAFWCNPISGHATLYWYQQILGQGPKLLIQFQNNGVVDDSQLPKDRFSAERLKGVDSTLKIQPAKLEDSAVYLCASSLDVRGAWGYTFGSGTRLTVV.

This clone was seen just once. The chain links TRBV6-5 to TRBJ1-2; 7 bases are a match to TRBD1. This CDR3 spans 15 amino acids. V lost 7 bases and J lost 4; bases outside the gene matches: 12. Germline assignment: CDR1 MNHEY and CDR2 SVGAGI. This CDR3 is CASTLDRTGVYGYTF. The CDR3 DNA sequence: TGTGCCAGCACCCTGGACAGGACGGGCGTCTATGGCTACACCTTC.

V and J are TRBV7-8 and TRBJ2-5; 12 nucleotides line up with TRBD2. The CDR3 contains 19 residues. The germline gives CDR1 SGHVS, CDR2 FQNEAQ. Losses at the gene ends were 3 bases for V and 4 bases for J; bases not matched to a gene: 15. The CDR3 loop is CASSLPRTSGERGRETQYF. In nucleotides, the CDR3 is TGTGCCAGCAGCTTGCCTAGGACTAGCGGGGAAAGGGGGAGAGAGACCCAGTACTTC.

The V call is TRBV5-1, the J call TRBJ2-3; D is ambiguous. CDR1 is SGHRS and CDR2 is YFSETQ in the germline V gene. Trimming pared 0 bases from V and 4 bases from J, leaving 15 bases between. This CDR3 has 16 amino acids. The CDR3 loop is CASSLEVGRGADTQYF. CDR3 nucleotides: TGCGCCAGCAGCTTGGAAGTCGGTCGTGGAGCAGATACGCAGTATTTT.

The rearrangement links TRBV7-9 to TRBJ2-1; D gene uncertain. Germline lookup yields CDR1 SEHNR and CDR2 FQNEAQ (reference sequence). Trimming removed 2 bases from V and 8 bases from J, with 10 bases in between. The CDR3 has 13 amino acids. The CDR3 loop reads CASSLIEDYEQFF. The CDR3 nucleotides read TGTGCCAGCAGCTTAATCGAGGATTATGAGCAGTTCTTC.

The V gene is TRBV7-2, the J gene TRBJ2-1; 7 nucleotides match TRBD2. With V trimmed by 5 bases and J by 2 bases, 6 bases remained unmatched. The CDR3 is made up of 15 amino acids. Germline assignment: CDR1 SGHTA and CDR2 FQGNSA. The CDR3 region is CASSIVAGPYNEQFF. The DNA of the CDR3 is TGTGCCAGCAGCATCGTAGCGGGTCCCTACAATGAGCAGTTCTTC.

This chain joins TRBV29-1 and TRBJ1-4; TRBD1 is a possible D gene (6 bases). V shed 5 bases and J shed 5 bases, with 9 bases lying between them. CDR3 length: 12 amino acids. Germline V gives CDR1 SQVTM, CDR2 ANQGSEA. The CDR3, as DNA: TGCAGCGTTTTGAGGGGGAATGAAAAACTGTTTTTT. Its protein is CSVLRGNEKLFF.

The CDR3, as DNA: TGTGCCAGCAGTGGACAGGGGGGAGATACGCAGTATTTT. Its translation: CASSGQGGDTQYF. The J gene is TRBJ2-3, the V gene TRBV2; TRBD1 matches at 9 bases. This CDR3 has 13 residues. The ends lost 4 bases at V and 5 bases at J; junction bases unmatched: 1. CDR1 SNHLY and CDR2 FYNNEI come from the germline V gene. The full variable domain, its missing parts supplied by reference TRBV2 and TRBJ2-3, is EPEVTQTPSHQVTQMGQEVILRCVPISNHLYFYWYRQILGQKVEFLVSFYNNEISEKSEIFDDQFSVERPDGSNFTLKIRSTKLEDSAMYFCASSGQGGDTQYFGPGTRLTVL.